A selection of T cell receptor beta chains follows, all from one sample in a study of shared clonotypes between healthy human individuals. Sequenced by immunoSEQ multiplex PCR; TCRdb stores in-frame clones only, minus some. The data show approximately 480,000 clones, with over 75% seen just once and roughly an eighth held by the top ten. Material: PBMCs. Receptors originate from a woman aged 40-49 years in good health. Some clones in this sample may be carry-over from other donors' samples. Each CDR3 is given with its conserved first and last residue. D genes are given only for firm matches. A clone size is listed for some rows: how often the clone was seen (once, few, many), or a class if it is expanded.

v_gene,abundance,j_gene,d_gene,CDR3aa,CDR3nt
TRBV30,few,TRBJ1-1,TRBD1,CAWKTGDGTEAFF,TGTGCCTGGAAGACAGGGGACGGCACTGAAGCTTTCTTT
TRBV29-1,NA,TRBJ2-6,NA,CSTRGTGANVLTF,TGCAGCACGAGGGGCACTGGGGCCAACGTCCTGACTTTC
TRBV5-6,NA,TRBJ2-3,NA,CASSLVASGTDTQYF,TGTGCCAGCAGCTTGGTCGCCAGTGGCACAGATACGCAGTATTTT
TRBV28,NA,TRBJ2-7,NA,CASSLGGYEQYF,TGTGCCAGCAGTTTGGGGGGATACGAGCAGTACTTC
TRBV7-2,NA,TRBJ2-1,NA,CASSLATYNEQFF,TGTGCCAGCAGCTTAGCAACCTACAATGAGCAGTTCTTC
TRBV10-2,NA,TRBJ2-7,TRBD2,CANRPGVGLAGVHSYEQYF,TGCGCCAACAGGCCCGGGGTGGGACTAGCGGGAGTCCACTCCTACGAGCAGTACTTC
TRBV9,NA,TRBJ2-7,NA,CASSVGSYEQYF,TGTGCCAGCAGCGTAGGTTCCTACGAGCAGTACTTC
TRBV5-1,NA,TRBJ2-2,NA,CASSLEPRGELFF,TGCGCCAGCAGCTTGGAACCTCGCGGGGAGCTGTTTTTT
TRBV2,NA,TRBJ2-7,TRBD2,CASSELAGKNYEQYF,TGTGCCAGCAGTGAACTAGCGGGGAAAAACTACGAGCAGTACTTC
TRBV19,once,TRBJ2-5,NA,CASSLGETQYF,TGTGCCAGTAGTTTAGGGGAGACCCAGTACTTC
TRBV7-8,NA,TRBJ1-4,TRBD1,CASSLGGQGYEKLFF,TGTGCCAGCAGCTTAGGCGGACAGGGTTACGAAAAACTGTTTTTT
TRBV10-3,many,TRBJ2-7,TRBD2,CAISPGLAGFSDEQYF,TGTGCCATCAGCCCGGGACTAGCGGGATTTAGCGACGAGCAGTACTTC
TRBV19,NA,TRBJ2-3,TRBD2,CASSIPGTSRDTQYF,TGTGCCAGTAGTATTCCCGGGACTAGCAGGGATACGCAGTATTTT
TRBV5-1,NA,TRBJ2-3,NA,CASSLSKLADTQYF,TGCGCCAGCAGCTTGTCTAAGTTGGCAGATACGCAGTATTTT
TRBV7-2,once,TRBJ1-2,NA,CASSSTDVNGYTF,TGTGCCAGCAGCTCTACCGATGTAAATGGCTACACCTTC
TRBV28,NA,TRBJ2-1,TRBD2,CASRTSGRFVYNEQFF,TGTGCCAGCAGAACTAGCGGGAGGTTCGTCTACAATGAGCAGTTCTTC
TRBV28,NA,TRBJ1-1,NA,CASSPPPGPEAFF,TGTGCCAGCAGTCCGCCCCCGGGGCCTGAAGCTTTCTTT
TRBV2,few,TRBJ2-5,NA,CASSDVETQYF,TGTGCCAGCAGTGATGTCGAGACCCAGTACTTC
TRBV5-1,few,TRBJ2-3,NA,CASSPWSTDTQYF,TGCGCCAGCAGCCCGTGGAGCACAGATACGCAGTATTTT
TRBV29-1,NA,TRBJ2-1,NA,CSVQYNQQFF,TGCAGCGTTCAATATAATCAGCAGTTCTTC
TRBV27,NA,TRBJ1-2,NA,CASNPGQCDGYTF,TGTGCCAGCAACCCCGGACAGTGTGACGGCTACACCTTC
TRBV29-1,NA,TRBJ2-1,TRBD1,CSAGLMTGQDNEQFF,TGCAGCGCCGGGTTGATGACAGGGCAGGACAATGAGCAGTTCTTC
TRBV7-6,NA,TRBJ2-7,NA,CASSLVPLGSYEQYF,TGTGCCAGCAGCTTGGTTCCCTTGGGCTCCTACGAGCAGTACTTC
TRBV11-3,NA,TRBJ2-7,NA,CASSTGRFGQQYF,TGTGCCAGCAGCACCGGTAGGTTCGGTCAGCAGTACTTC
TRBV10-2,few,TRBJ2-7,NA,CASSVGRGVEQYF,TGCGCCAGCAGTGTAGGCCGAGGGGTCGAGCAGTACTTC
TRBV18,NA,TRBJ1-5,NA,CASSPRREQPQHF,TGTGCCAGCTCACCAAGAAGGGAACAGCCCCAGCATTTT
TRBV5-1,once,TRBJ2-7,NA,CASSLVSPYEQYF,TGCGCCAGCAGCTTGGTATCCCCGTACGAGCAGTACTTC
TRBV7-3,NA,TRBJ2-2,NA,CASSSQGNTGELFF,TGTGCCAGCAGCTCACAGGGGAACACCGGGGAGCTGTTTTTT